The next 5 T cell receptor beta chains were all read from a single sample in a study of T cell responses to AZD1222 COVID-19 vaccine. This table comes from immunoSEQ multiplex PCR, and its TCRdb copy is limited to in-frame clones, with some not included. The sample carries some 130,000 clones, over 90% recorded once. The material sequenced was peripheral blood, taken on day 0 of AZD1222 vaccination. The origin of the receptors is an adult in good health.

The chain joins TRBV2 to TRBJ2-1; D is uncertain. Germline values: CDR1 SNHLY, CDR2 FYNNEI. The CDR3 covers 13 residues. Trimming shortened V by 11 bases and J by 0 bases, and 11 bases separated the two germline ends. Here the CDR3 DNA reads TGTGCCGGTCGGCTGAGCTCCTACAATGAGCAGTTCTTC. Translated: CAGRLSSYNEQFF.

The V call is TRBV11-2, the J call TRBJ1-3; unclear D gene. Germline loops: CDR1 SGHAT, CDR2 FQNNGV. The V end lost 4 bases, the J end lost 0 bases, and 7 bases lay between the germline ends. The CDR3 totals 14 residues. CDR3 coding DNA: TGTGCCAGCAGCTCCATCCTCTCTGGAAACACCATATATTTT. Translation: CASSSILSGNTIYF. The entire variable domain, with the rest obtained from reference TRBV11-2 and TRBJ1-3, is as follows: EAGVAQSPRYKIIEKRQSVAFWCNPISGHATLYWYQQILGQGPKLLIQFQNNGVVDDSQLPKDRFSAERLKGVDSTLKIQPAKLEDSAVYLCASSSILSGNTIYFGEGSWLTVV.

CDR3 sequence reads: CASSLTNGQPQHF. The CDR3 DNA sequence: TGTGCCAGCAGCCTGACGAACGGTCAGCCCCAGCATTTT. The chain has TRBV11-2 and TRBJ1-5; D gene ambiguous. Trimming stripped 5 bases from V and 6 bases from J, with 11 bases between. Germline V CDR1 and CDR2: SGHAT, FQNNGV. The CDR3 runs to 13 residues.

The chain couples TRBV27 to TRBJ1-1; possibly TRBD1 for D (5 bases). The CDR3 is 13 amino acids. The V gene's germline CDR1 is MNHEY and CDR2 SMNVEV (reference sequence). Trimming shortened V by 2 bases and J by 4 bases, and 8 bases separated the two germline ends. The CDR3 sequence: CASSLGGSTEAFF. The CDR3 region has the DNA TGTGCCAGCAGTTTAGGGGGAAGCACTGAAGCTTTCTTT.

J is TRBJ2-6 and V is TRBV6-6, with 7 positions matching TRBD1. CDR1 and CDR2 from the germline V gene are MNHNY and SVGAGI (reference sequence). CDR3 length: 15 amino acids. V lost 6 bases and J lost 2; bases outside the gene matches: 4. CDR3 coding DNA: TGTGCCAGCAGCTACAGGGGCCCTGGGGCCAACGTCCTGACTTTC. Translating it yields CASSYRGPGANVLTF.